The 7 T cell receptor beta chains given below trace back to one sample, sequenced in a study of blood T cell repertoires in COVID-19. Sequencing used immunoSEQ multiplex PCR; TCRdb keeps in-frame clones, though not all of them. The sample carries more than 250,000 clones, more than 75% recorded once. The sequenced sample consisted of peripheral blood. These receptors all come from a woman aged 50 to 65 with acute or convalescent COVID-19.

V and J are TRBV9 and TRBJ2-5; the match to TRBD1 covers 7 bases. Germline CDR1 SGDLS, CDR2 YYNGEE. Trimming at V came to 1 base and at J to 4 bases, leaving 4 bases not matched to a gene. The CDR3 totals 14 residues. CDR3 DNA sequence: TGTGCCAGCAGCGTAACAGGGGATGGAGAGACCCAGTACTTC. This sequence encodes CASSVTGDGETQYF.

As DNA, the CDR3 is TGTGCCAGCTCACAAAGCAGGGCGAACACCGGGGAGCTGTTTTTT. This translates into CASSQSRANTGELFF. The V and J genes are TRBV18 and TRBJ2-2; weak D call: TRBD1 (5 bases). CDR1 and CDR2 from the germline V gene are KGHSH and LQKENI. This CDR3 is built from 15 residues. V was shortened by 4 bases and J by 0 bases, with 9 bases between the two germline ends.

The chain recombines TRBV7-9 with TRBJ1-2, with D perhaps matching TRBD1 (6 bases). Germline V gene sequence: CDR1 SEHNR, CDR2 FQNEAQ (reference sequence). The length of the CDR3 is 16 residues. V was clipped by 2 bases and J by 0 bases, with 13 bases between them. CDR3: CASSLILEGANYGYTF. The CDR3 DNA reads TGTGCCAGCAGCTTAATACTTGAGGGGGCTAACTATGGCTACACCTTC. The entire variable domain, with the rest obtained from reference TRBV7-9 and TRBJ1-2, is as follows: DTGVSQNPRHKITKRGQNVTFRCDPISEHNRLYWYRQTLGQGPEFLTYFQNEAQLEKSRLLSDRFSAERPKGSFSTLEIQRTEQGDSAMYLCASSLILEGANYGYTFGSGTRLTVV.

The chain uses TRBV9 and TRBJ2-3; 13 bases match TRBD2. J gave up 8 bases and V 3 bases, and 6 bases lay outside the gene matches. This CDR3 comprises 15 residues. Germline CDR1 and CDR2: SGDLS and YYNGEE. The CDR3 DNA sequence: TGTGCCAGCAGCGCGACTAGCGGGAGGCCTATTACGCAGTATTTT. Translation gives CASSATSGRPITQYF.

The chain links TRBV9 to TRBJ2-1, with a possible D match to TRBD1 (6 bases). Trimming left V 3 bases short and J 0 bases short, with 10 bases between. Germline V gives CDR1 SGDLS, CDR2 YYNGEE. The CDR3 runs to 15 residues. CDR3 in amino acids: CASSGQASSYNEQFF. The CDR3 DNA follows: TGTGCCAGCAGCGGACAGGCCAGCTCCTACAATGAGCAGTTCTTC.

The chain links TRBV7-8 to TRBJ1-2; 9 bases agree with TRBD1. Germline lookup yields CDR1 SGHVS and CDR2 FQNEAQ. CDR3 length: 15 amino acids. Losses at the gene ends were 5 bases for V and 4 bases for J; bases not matched to a gene: 8. Here the CDR3 DNA reads TGTGCCAGCAGCCCCGACAGGGGGTCCCGCTATGGCTACACCTTC. Its protein product is CASSPDRGSRYGYTF.

The rearrangement uses TRBV5-5 and TRBJ1-1, with D maybe TRBD1 (5 bases). Germline-derived CDR1 and CDR2 are SGHKS and YYEKEE (reference sequence). The CDR3 is 16 residues long. V dropped 0 bases and J dropped 11 bases, with 23 bases sitting between them. The CDR3 spells CASSLDVALFGGRAFF. The CDR3 DNA is TGTGCCAGCAGCTTGGACGTGGCTCTTTTCGGGGGACGCGCTTTCTTT.